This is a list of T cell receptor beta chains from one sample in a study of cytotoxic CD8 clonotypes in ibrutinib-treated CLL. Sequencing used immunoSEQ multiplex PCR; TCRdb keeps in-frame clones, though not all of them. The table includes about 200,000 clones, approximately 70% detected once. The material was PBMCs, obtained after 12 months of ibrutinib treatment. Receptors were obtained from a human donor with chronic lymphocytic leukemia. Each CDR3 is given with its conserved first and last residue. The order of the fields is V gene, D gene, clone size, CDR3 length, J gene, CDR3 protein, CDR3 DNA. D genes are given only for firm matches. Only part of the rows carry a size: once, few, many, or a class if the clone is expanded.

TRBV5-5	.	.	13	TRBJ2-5	CASSSPAGETQYF	TGTGCCAGCAGCTCGCCGGCAGGAGAGACCCAGTACTTC
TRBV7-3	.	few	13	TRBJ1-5	CASSPQSGQPQHF	TGTGCCAGCAGCCCCCAGAGCGGTCAGCCCCAGCATTTT
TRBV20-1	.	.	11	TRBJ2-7	CSARDGFGDNF	TGCAGTGCTAGAGATGGGTTTGGGGATAACTTC
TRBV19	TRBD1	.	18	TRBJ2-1	CASTQGGQGGHFYNEQFF	TGTGCCAGTACCCAGGGGGGACAGGGGGGACACTTCTACAATGAGCAGTTCTTC
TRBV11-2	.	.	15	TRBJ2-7	CASSLGRGPSYEQYF	TGTGCCAGCAGCTTAGGGCGAGGACCGAGCTACGAGCAGTACTTC
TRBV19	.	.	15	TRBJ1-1	CASSQRTVINTEAFF	TGTGCCAGTAGTCAGCGGACAGTTATAAACACTGAAGCTTTCTTT
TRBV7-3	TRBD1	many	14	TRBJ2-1	CASSVTGTDNEQFF	TGTGCCAGCAGCGTTACCGGGACAGACAATGAGCAGTTCTTC
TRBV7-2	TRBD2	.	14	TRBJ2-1	CASSPGLAHNEQFF	TGTGCCAGCAGCCCGGGACTAGCACACAATGAGCAGTTCTTC
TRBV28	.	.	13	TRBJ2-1	CASSSSGRYEQFF	TGTGCCAGCAGTTCTTCCGGACGGTATGAGCAGTTCTTC
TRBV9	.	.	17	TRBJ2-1	CASSTFSRAGGGNEQFF	TGTGCCAGCAGCACCTTCTCGAGAGCTGGAGGGGGGAATGAGCAGTTCTTC
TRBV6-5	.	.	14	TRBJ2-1	CSSTRVGGRGEQFF	TGTAGCTCGACTCGAGTTGGGGGTAGGGGTGAGCAGTTCTTC
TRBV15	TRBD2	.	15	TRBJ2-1	CATSRRTSGSYEQFF	TGTGCCACCAGCAGAAGGACTAGCGGGAGCTATGAGCAGTTCTTC
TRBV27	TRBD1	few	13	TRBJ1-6	CASYRDRASPLHF	TGTGCCAGCTACAGGGACAGGGCTTCACCCCTCCACTTT
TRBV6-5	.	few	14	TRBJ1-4	CASSPTATNEKLFF	TGTGCCAGCAGTCCGACAGCAACTAATGAAAAACTGTTTTTT
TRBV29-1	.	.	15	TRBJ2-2	CSVLSQLGGPGELFF	TGCAGCGTCCTATCCCAATTAGGAGGGCCCGGGGAGCTGTTTTTT
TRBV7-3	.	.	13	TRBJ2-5	CASSLGGRETQYF	TGTGCCAGCAGCTTAGGGGGTAGAGAGACCCAGTACTTC
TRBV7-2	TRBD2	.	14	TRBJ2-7	CASSIGLGGYEQYF	TGTGCCAGCAGCATTGGACTAGGTGGGTACGAGCAGTACTTC
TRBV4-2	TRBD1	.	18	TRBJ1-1	CASSQAGQGVKMNTEAFF	TGTGCCAGCAGCCAAGCCGGACAGGGGGTGAAAATGAACACTGAAGCTTTCTTT
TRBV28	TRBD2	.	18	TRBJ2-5	CASIPLRTSGRERETQYF	TGTGCCAGCATTCCACTTCGGACTAGCGGGAGGGAGCGGGAGACCCAGTACTTC
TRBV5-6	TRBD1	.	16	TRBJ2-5	CASSGRDRGWEETQYF	TGTGCCAGCAGCGGCCGGGACAGGGGATGGGAAGAGACCCAGTACTTC
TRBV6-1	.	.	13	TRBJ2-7	CASRPTGTGGQYF	TGTGCCAGCAGACCTACCGGGACCGGAGGGCAGTACTTC
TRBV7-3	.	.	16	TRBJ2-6	CASSLDNPSGANVLTF	TGTGCCAGCAGCCTCGACAACCCCTCTGGGGCCAACGTCCTGACTTTC
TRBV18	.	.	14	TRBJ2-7	CASSPDPGSYEQYF	TGTGCCAGCTCACCAGATCCAGGCTCCTACGAGCAGTACTTC
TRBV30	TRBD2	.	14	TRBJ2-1	CAWSLSGGPDEQFF	TGTGCCTGGAGTCTCAGCGGGGGGCCCGATGAGCAGTTCTTC
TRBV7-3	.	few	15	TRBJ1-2	CASSPSPTTNYGYTF	TGTGCCAGCAGCCCCAGCCCTACGACTAACTATGGCTACACCTTC
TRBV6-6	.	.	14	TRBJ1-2	CASSYSEEPEGYTF	TGTGCCAGCAGTTACTCGGAGGAACCGGAAGGCTACACCTTC
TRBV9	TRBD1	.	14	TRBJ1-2	CASSMTQGAYGYTF	TGTGCCAGCAGCATGACTCAGGGGGCCTATGGCTACACCTTC
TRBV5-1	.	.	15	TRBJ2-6	CASSSSVSGANVLTF	TGCGCCAGCAGCTCGTCGGTCTCTGGGGCCAACGTCCTGACTTTC
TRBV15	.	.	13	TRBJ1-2	CATSRETTYGYTF	TGTGCCACCAGCAGAGAGACCACCTATGGCTACACCTTC
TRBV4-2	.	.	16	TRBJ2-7	CASSQDPSRGAYEQYF	TGTGCCAGCAGCCAAGACCCAAGCAGAGGGGCCTACGAGCAGTACTTC
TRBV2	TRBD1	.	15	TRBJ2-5	CASRDRGQLGETQYF	TGTGCCAGCAGGGACAGGGGGCAATTGGGAGAGACCCAGTACTTC
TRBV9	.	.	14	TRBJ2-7	CASSVGGSTYEQYF	TGTGCCAGCAGCGTAGGAGGCAGCACCTACGAGCAGTACTTC
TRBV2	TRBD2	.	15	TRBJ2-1	CASSESGLANNEQFF	TGTGCCAGCAGTGAGTCTGGACTAGCAAACAATGAGCAGTTCTTC
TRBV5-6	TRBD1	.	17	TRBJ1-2	CASSLLGATGPYYGYTF	TGTGCCAGCAGCTTGTTAGGGGCGACAGGGCCTTACTATGGCTACACCTTC
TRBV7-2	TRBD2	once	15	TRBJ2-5	CASSSLAGGRETQYF	TGTGCCAGCAGCTCTCTAGCGGGAGGGAGAGAGACCCAGTACTTC
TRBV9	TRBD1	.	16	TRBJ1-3	CASSPGQGVVGNTIYF	TGTGCCAGCAGCCCCGGACAGGGTGTAGTGGGAAACACCATATATTTT
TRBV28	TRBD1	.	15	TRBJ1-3	CASSSGGATGNTIYF	TGTGCCAGCAGTTCAGGGGGGGCAACTGGAAACACCATATATTTT
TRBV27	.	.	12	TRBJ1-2	CASSRGLYGYTF	TGTGCCAGCTCTCGTGGGTTATATGGCTACACCTTC
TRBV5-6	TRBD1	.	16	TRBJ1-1	CASSSAYRGLDTEAFF	TGTGCCAGCAGCTCCGCATACAGGGGGTTGGACACTGAAGCTTTCTTT
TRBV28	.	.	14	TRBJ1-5	CASSRTIFDQPQHF	TGTGCCAGCAGTCGGACCATATTCGATCAGCCCCAGCATTTT
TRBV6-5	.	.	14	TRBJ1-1	CASIGQNMNTEAFF	TGTGCCAGCATCGGACAGAACATGAACACTGAAGCTTTCTTT
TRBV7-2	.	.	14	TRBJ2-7	CASSTGQLSYEQYF	TGTGCCAGCAGCACCGGACAGCTCTCCTACGAGCAGTACTTC